The 9 T cell receptor beta chains given below trace back to one sample, sequenced in a study of blood T cell repertoires in COVID-19. Sequenced by immunoSEQ multiplex PCR; TCRdb stores in-frame clones only, minus some. The sample yields around 99,000 clones, 85% to 90% seen once. Material: peripheral blood. The receptors derive from a human donor in a cohort sampled during active COVID-19.

This chain joins TRBV3-1 (or the pseudogene TRBV3-2) and TRBJ2-1; 7 positions match TRBD2. The CDR3 is 15 amino acids. V lost 5 bases and J lost 1; bases outside the gene matches: 5. Germline CDR1 LGHDT, CDR2 YNNKEL (reference sequence). CDR3 nucleotides: TGTGCCAGCAGCTTACTAGCGCTATCCTACAATGAGCAGTTCTTC. This gives the protein CASSLLALSYNEQFF.

The J gene is TRBJ2-7, the V gene TRBV6-2 or TRBV6-3; perhaps TRBD1 as D (7 bases). V lost 4 bases to trimming and J lost 5 bases, with 18 bases between them. There are 15 residues in the CDR3. Germline values: CDR1 MNHEY, CDR2 SVGEGT. The CDR3 spells CASSSQGRGKNEQYF. CDR3 coding DNA: TGTGCCAGCAGTTCACAGGGGCGCGGGAAAAACGAGCAGTACTTC.

This chain uses TRBV19 with TRBJ2-7; D ambiguous. The germline V and J ends were trimmed by 5 bases and 0 bases, with 11 bases remaining between them. This CDR3 comprises 14 residues. The germline V gene has CDR1 LNHDA and CDR2 SQIVND (reference sequence). CDR3 DNA sequence: TGTGCCAGTAGTTCCCCCCGACTCTCCTACGAGCAGTACTTC. This translates into CASSSPRLSYEQYF.

The DNA for the CDR3 is TGTGCCAGCAGAGCCGGGACTAGCGGGGGGAATGAGCAGTTCTTC. This gives the protein CASRAGTSGGNEQFF. The chain employs TRBV27 and TRBJ2-1; 15 bases map to TRBD2. The trim removed 6 bases at V and 7 bases at J, leaving 4 bases unmatched. CDR3 length equals 15 residues. CDR1 and CDR2 (germline): MNHEY, SMNVEV (reference sequence).

The chain links TRBV7-9 to TRBJ2-6; D perhaps matches TRBD2 (5 bases). Germline V gene sequence: CDR1 SEHNR, CDR2 FQNEAQ (reference sequence). The CDR3 totals 18 residues. The V end was cut by 5 bases, the J end by 4 bases, with 21 bases between. The CDR3, as DNA: TGTGCCAGCAGCCACCGGGGTAGGGATCGGTCAGGGGCCAACGTCCTGACTTTC. Translation: CASSHRGRDRSGANVLTF.

The chain has TRBV7-2 and TRBJ1-2; D is unclear. Trimming stripped 1 base from V and 1 base from J, with 13 bases between. The V gene's germline CDR1 is SGHTA and CDR2 FQGNSA. This CDR3 region has 16 residues. The chain's CDR3 is CASSLVPGEGNYGYTF. CDR3 DNA: TGTGCCAGCAGCTTAGTGCCCGGGGAGGGTAACTATGGCTACACCTTC.

V and J are TRBV7-9 and TRBJ2-2; 13 nucleotides align to TRBD2. Germline CDR1 is SEHNR and CDR2 is FQNEAQ (reference sequence). V shed 3 bases, J shed 6 bases, and the junction held 7 bases outside the gene matches. There are 17 residues in the CDR3. CDR3 nucleotide sequence: TGTGCCAGCAGCTTCACTAGCGGGGGGGCCGGCTCCGGGGAGCTGTTTTTT. Its translation is CASSFTSGGAGSGELFF.

The chain is built from TRBV9 and TRBJ1-4; TRBD1 is a possible D gene (5 bases). CDR1 SGDLS and CDR2 YYNGEE come from the germline V gene. The V gene lost 3 bases and the J gene lost 7 bases, with 16 bases spanning the gap. The CDR3 is made up of 15 amino acids. Here the CDR3 reads CASSGGDRTSEKLFF. CDR3 coding DNA: TGTGCCAGCAGCGGGGGGGACCGGACAAGTGAAAAACTGTTTTTT.

The chain employs TRBV4-2 and TRBJ2-1; 9 nucleotides line up with TRBD1. The CDR3 is 17 residues long. The V gene's germline CDR1 is LGHNA and CDR2 YNFKEQ. After removal of 3 bases from V and 8 bases from J, the junction contained 14 bases not matched to a gene. The CDR3 DNA reads TGTGCCAGCAGCCAGGCCGGTGTGGGACAGGGAGGGTATGAGCAGTTCTTC. This codes for CASSQAGVGQGGYEQFF.